This paragraph covers one T cell receptor beta chain sequence. Its specificity is not known. The length of the CDR3 is 15 residues. The junction had 2 bases not matched to a gene; V was cut back by 1 base and J by 2 bases. The germline gives CDR1 GTSNPN, CDR2 SVGIG (reference sequence). The CDR3 regions of TCR beta were amplified from RNA transcripts. Initially, a first-round RT-PCR of the TCR CDR3 employed the HTBI primer set. TCRdb independently ran MiXCR on the multiplex PCR reads; one entry per CDR3 protein. This sample has more than 450,000 distinct CDR3 sequences, with around 20% found just once. Orbital computed tomography, thyroid ultrasound, serum thyroxine and TRAb, and clinical symptoms together informed the diagnoses. This specimen belongs to a study of T cells in Graves' hyperthyroidism and ophthalmopathy. About the research overall: The initial diagnosis was the point when peripheral blood was collected, ahead of any treatment.

Study observations and caveats: Median prediction lead before ophthalmopathy onset was around 6.9 months with the model.

Sample: blood. The V gene is TRBV30, the J gene TRBJ2-1; 10 bases map to TRBD2. The clonotype originates from a man between 35 and 55 years old with Graves' ophthalmopathy. DNA for the CDR3: TGTGCCTGGAGTGGGGGGACTAGCGCCTACAATGAGCAGTTCTTC. Translated, it gives CAWSGGTSAYNEQFF.